These 20 T cell receptor beta chains were sequenced from one sample in a study of T cells in Graves' hyperthyroidism and ophthalmopathy. Template material for amplifying TCR beta CDR3 regions consisted of RNA transcripts. HTBI primers drove first-round RT-PCR of the TCR CDR3. TCRdb itself ran the multiplex PCR reads through MiXCR, one entry per CDR3 protein. Of approximately 570,000 distinct CDR3 sequences in the sample, just under 20% were seen once. Sequencing used blood. These receptors came from a man aged 35 to 55 with Graves' ophthalmopathy.

This sequence joins TRBV18 and TRBJ2-5; 9 bases match TRBD1. Losses at the gene ends were 4 bases for V and 3 bases for J; bases not matched to a gene: 3. Looked up from germline, CDR1 is KGHSH and CDR2 is LQKENI. This CDR3 has 14 amino acids. The CDR3 DNA reads TGTGCCAGCTCACGAGGACAGGGGAAAGAGACCCAGTACTTC. The encoded protein is CASSRGQGKETQYF.

This chain joins TRBV5-1 and TRBJ1-3; weak D call: TRBD1 (5 bases). Germline V gene lookup returns CDR1 SGHRS and CDR2 YFSETQ. V was cut by 4 bases and J by 0 bases, with 14 bases left in between. The CDR3 totals 16 residues. The CDR3 sequence is CASSGERGISGNTIYF. For the CDR3, the DNA is TGCGCCAGCAGCGGAGAAAGGGGAATCTCTGGAAACACCATATATTTT.

This clonotype was counted at least ten times. The CDR3 DNA follows: TGCGCCAGCAGCTATGGACTAGCGGGGCGGAATGAGCAGTTCTTC. It translates to CASSYGLAGRNEQFF. The chain has TRBV5-1 and TRBJ2-1, with 12 bases fitting TRBD2. J lost 7 bases, V lost 3 bases, and 5 bases had no gene match. This CDR3 contains 15 residues. Germline V gene sequence: CDR1 SGHRS, CDR2 YFSETQ.

The V call is TRBV9, the J call TRBJ2-7; D gene unclear. The CDR3 is 14 amino acids. Looked up from germline, CDR1 is SGDLS and CDR2 is YYNGEE. V was clipped by 2 bases and J by 7 bases, with 16 bases between them. The CDR3 sequence: CASSVGQVGWEQYF. Here the CDR3 DNA reads TGTGCCAGCAGCGTCGGGCAGGTGGGATGGGAGCAGTACTTC.

This clonotype was counted ten times or more. This chain uses TRBV7-9 with TRBJ2-7; 8 bases agree with TRBD1. The CDR3 has 14 residues. J lost 6 bases, V lost 4 bases, and 8 bases had no gene match. Germline V gene lookup returns CDR1 SEHNR and CDR2 FQNEAQ (reference sequence). DNA of the CDR3: TGTGCCAGCAGCTACGGGACAGGTCTCGGCGAGCAGTACTTC. Protein sequence: CASSYGTGLGEQYF.

This clonotype was counted many times. The J gene is TRBJ1-6, the V gene TRBV2; D is unclear. The CDR3 runs 12 residues. Trimming removed 10 bases at V and 9 bases at J, with 13 bases between. Germline V gene data show CDR1 as SNHLY and CDR2 as FYNNEI. CDR3 in DNA: TGTGCCACCAATCCTTTAACTTCACCCCTCCACTTT. Protein sequence: CATNPLTSPLHF.

The rearrangement joins TRBV20-1 to TRBJ2-7; TRBD1 agrees at 9 bases. This CDR3 spans 16 amino acids. Germline V gives CDR1 DFQATT, CDR2 SNEGSKA (reference sequence). V trimming: 1 base; J trimming: 5 bases; junction bases outside the gene matches: 12. The CDR3 coding sequence is TGCAGTGCTAGAGTGGGTCAGGGACAGGGAGGCCACGAGCAGTACTTC. This gives the protein CSARVGQGQGGHEQYF.

On this clonotype: A much larger clone sits a single nucleotide away, making a read error possible. The V and J genes are TRBV7-3 and TRBJ2-1; 7 positions match TRBD1. The end of the DNA fits TRBJ2-7 better, so the J call may be wrong. Germline CDR1 reads SGHTA; CDR2 reads FQGTGA. The CDR3 totals 16 residues. The CDR3 protein is CASSLSLDRAGNEQYF. CDR3 in DNA: TGTGCCAGCAGCTTAAGCCTTGACAGGGCGGGCAATGAGCAGTACTTC.

This clonotype was detected many times. The V gene is TRBV6-1, the J gene TRBJ2-1; 14 bases fit TRBD2. CDR1 MNHNS and CDR2 SASEGT come from the germline V gene. The CDR3 is 17 amino acids. Germline trimming cut 7 bases from V and 2 bases from J; bases unmatched to any gene: 7. The CDR3 here is CASILRLAGGPYNEQFF. The CDR3 bases are TGTGCCAGCATCCTCCGACTAGCGGGGGGGCCCTACAATGAGCAGTTCTTC.

This clonotype was observed many times. The rearrangement uses TRBV5-1 and TRBJ2-3; 14 positions agree with TRBD2. The CDR3 is 16 residues long. The V gene end was trimmed by 3 bases and the J gene end by 5 bases; junction bases not matched to a gene: 5. Per germline, CDR1 SGHRS and CDR2 YFSETQ. CDR3 coding DNA: TGCGCCAGCAGCTCACGGACTAGCGGGGGGAGAGATACGCAGTATTTT. Protein sequence: CASSSRTSGGRDTQYF. The variable domain in full, completed from reference TRBV5-1 and TRBJ2-3, reads KAGVTQTPRYLIKTRGQQVTLSCSPISGHRSVSWYQQTPGQGLQFLFEYFSETQRNKGNFPGRFSGRQFSNSRSEMNVSTLELGDSALYLCASSSRTSGGRDTQYFGPGTRLTVL.

This chain links TRBV29-1 with TRBJ2-1; TRBD1 matches 10 bases. There are 17 residues in the CDR3. The junction had 8 bases not matched to a gene; V was cut back by 3 bases and J by 0 bases. The germline V gene encodes CDR1 SQVTM and CDR2 ANQGSEA. As DNA, the CDR3 is TGCAGCGTTGATGGGACAGGGGTCCCCGGCTCCTACAATGAGCAGTTCTTC. Protein: CSVDGTGVPGSYNEQFF.

At least ten counts were recorded for this clonotype. V is TRBV20-1 and J is TRBJ1-4; possible D gene TRBD1, 6 bases. The CDR3 has 15 residues. Germline CDR1 and CDR2: DFQATT and SNEGSKA (reference sequence). V was clipped by 4 bases and J by 6 bases, with 18 bases between them. The CDR3, as DNA: TGCAGTGCTACGTCCCAGACAGGACAACATGAAAAACTGTTTTTT. Translation gives CSATSQTGQHEKLFF.

At least ten counts were recorded for this clonotype. This chain uses TRBV7-3 with TRBJ2-5; D possibly corresponds to TRBD2 (7 bases). The V end was cut by 5 bases, the J end by 1 base, with 11 bases between. This CDR3 has 14 amino acids. Germline CDR1 and CDR2: SGHTA and FQGTGA. The CDR3 spells CASSRGAVQETQYF. In DNA, the CDR3 is TGTGCCAGCAGCCGGGGGGCAGTCCAAGAGACCCAGTACTTC.

As for this clonotype: This clone may be a read error of a much larger clone one base away. The chain is built from TRBV11-2 and TRBJ2-2; D perhaps matches TRBD2 (5 bases). The CDR3 sequence is 15 residues long. Germline V gene data show CDR1 as SGHAT and CDR2 as FQNNGV. The CDR3 sequence: CASSLETLNTGELLF. The CDR3 bases are TGTGCCAGCAGCTTAGAGACGCTGAACACCGGGGAGCTGCTTTTT.

This chain uses TRBV2 with TRBJ2-5; TRBD2 might be the D (6 bases). Looked up from germline, CDR1 is SNHLY and CDR2 is FYNNEI. Trimming removed 4 bases from V and 4 bases from J, with 16 bases in between. This CDR3 spans 15 amino acids. CDR3 coding DNA: TGTGCCAGCAGTGTTGGAGGGGCAGGGCGAGAGACCCAGTACTTC. Encoded protein: CASSVGGAGRETQYF.

The chain joins TRBV2 to TRBJ1-4; no reliable D call. CDR3 length: 15 residues. CDR1 and CDR2 (germline): SNHLY, FYNNEI. Trimming left V 4 bases short and J 5 bases short, with 14 bases between. The CDR3 spells CASSAQLEKNEKLFF. The CDR3 DNA reads as TGTGCCAGCAGTGCACAGCTTGAAAAAAATGAAAAACTGTTTTTT.

The sample holds a few counts of this clonotype. CDR3 sequence reads: CASSSIGHFEQYF. The CDR3 bases are TGTGCCAGCTCATCCATCGGGCATTTCGAGCAGTACTTC. The rearrangement links TRBV18 to TRBJ2-7; D ambiguous. Trimming removed 5 bases from V and 6 bases from J, with 14 bases in between. Germline values: CDR1 KGHSH, CDR2 LQKENI. This CDR3 is built from 13 residues.

The gene calls are TRBV6-1 and TRBJ2-2; the D is unclear. With 1 base removed from V and 6 bases from J, the gap between germline ends came to 12 bases. CDR1 is MNHNS and CDR2 is SASEGT in the germline V gene. The CDR3 has 15 residues. The CDR3 sequence: CASSEERNLSGELFF. The CDR3 nucleotides read TGTGCCAGCAGTGAAGAACGTAATTTGTCCGGGGAGCTGTTTTTT.

V usage is TRBV29-1 and J usage is TRBJ2-1; 13 bases fit TRBD2. Germline assignment: CDR1 SQVTM and CDR2 ANQGSEA. This CDR3 has 13 residues. V shed 4 bases and J 8 bases; nucleotides not matched to a gene: 2. The CDR3 reads CSVGTSGGYEQFF. CDR3 nucleotides: TGCAGCGTTGGGACTAGCGGGGGTTATGAGCAGTTCTTC.

This clonotype has more than one count but fewer than ten. The chain joins TRBV20-1 to TRBJ2-3; possible D gene TRBD1, 6 bases. CDR3 length: 13 amino acids. CDR1 DFQATT and CDR2 SNEGSKA come from the germline V gene (reference sequence). V lost 4 bases and J 2 bases, leaving 10 bases between the germline ends. The CDR3: CSATDSLTDTQYF. In DNA, the CDR3 is TGCAGTGCTACGGACAGTCTCACAGATACGCAGTATTTT.